A selection of T cell receptor beta chains follows, all from one sample in a study of circulating and synovial CD4+ cells in juvenile arthritis. Measured with immunoSEQ multiplex PCR; TCRdb has only the in-frame clones, and not every one. The table lists about 30,000 clones, roughly 95% of them singletons. The sample taken for sequencing was CD4+ T cells from blood. Receptor source: a human donor with juvenile idiopathic arthritis. Each CDR3 is given with its conserved first and last residue. The D gene is left open where the match is weak. Not every row has a clone size; where given, it reads once, few, many or a size class.

D,V,J,size,DNA,CDR3
TRBD1,TRBV30,TRBJ1-3,NA,TGTGCCTGGAGTACAGGGGAGTTGGGAGGAAACACCATATATTTT,CAWSTGELGGNTIYF
TRBD2,TRBV2,TRBJ2-5,NA,TGTGCCAGCAGCTCCGGACTAGCGGGAAGGGGAGAGACCCAGTACTTC,CASSSGLAGRGETQYF
NA,TRBV9,TRBJ1-1,once,TGTGCCAGCAGCGCTGACAGAAACACTGAAGCTTTCTTT,CASSADRNTEAFF
NA,TRBV5-5,TRBJ2-5,NA,TGTGCCAGCAGCTTGCCCGGTCGGGAGACCCAGTACTTC,CASSLPGRETQYF
TRBD1,TRBV9,TRBJ2-3,once,TGTGCCAGCAGCAACAGGGGGGGCACAGATACGCAGTATTTT,CASSNRGGTDTQYF
TRBD1,TRBV28,TRBJ2-5,NA,TGTGCCAGCAGTTTATACGGGGACAGGGGTAAGACCCAGTACTTC,CASSLYGDRGKTQYF
TRBD1,TRBV5-1,TRBJ1-2,NA,TGCGCCAGCCATCCCGGACAGGGGAACTATGGCTACACCTTC,CASHPGQGNYGYTF
NA,TRBV6-1,TRBJ1-3,once,TGTGCCAGCAGTGTAGGAGACAGGATCTCTGGAAACACCATATATTTT,CASSVGDRISGNTIYF
TRBD1,TRBV10-1,TRBJ2-1,NA,TGCGCCAGCTCATCCATCCCGACAGGGAACAATGAGCAGTTCTTC,CASSSIPTGNNEQFF
NA,TRBV7-9,TRBJ1-1,NA,TGTGCCAGCAGCTTACGTTTAGGGGGTAGTTCTGAAGCTTTCTTT,CASSLRLGGSSEAFF
NA,TRBV6-1,TRBJ2-5,NA,TGTGCCAGCAGTGAGACTAATAGAGAGACCCAGTACTTC,CASSETNRETQYF
TRBD2,TRBV7-9,TRBJ2-1,NA,TGTGCCAGCAGTTTTAGCGGGGGAAATGAGCAGTTCTTC,CASSFSGGNEQFF
NA,TRBV7-9,TRBJ2-3,NA,TGTGCCAGCAGCTTAGCGGAGGTGGATACGCAGTATTTT,CASSLAEVDTQYF
TRBD2,TRBV5-1,TRBJ2-3,NA,TGCGCCAGCAGCCCAGGACTAGCGGGAGGTGCAGATACGCAGTATTTT,CASSPGLAGGADTQYF
NA,TRBV6-5,TRBJ1-2,NA,TGTGCCAGCAGTGAAAAGTGGCAGGGAGGTGGCTACACCTTC,CASSEKWQGGGYTF
NA,TRBV5-4,TRBJ2-3,NA,TGTGCCAGCAGCTTGATTAGGTCCTCCGGGGCGCAGTATTTT,CASSLIRSSGAQYF
NA,TRBV25-1,TRBJ1-1,once,TGTGCCAGCAGTCCGCAGGGGCGCTCTGCCGAAGCTTTCTTT,CASSPQGRSAEAFF
TRBD2,TRBV25-1,TRBJ2-1,NA,TGTGCCAGCAGTGCCTCTAGCGGGAGAGGCCATGAGCAGTTCTTC,CASSASSGRGHEQFF
NA,TRBV20-1,TRBJ1-2,NA,TGCAGTGCTAACAGGGTTCATGGCTACACCTTC,CSANRVHGYTF
NA,TRBV28,TRBJ1-5,NA,TGTGCCAGCATCCCTCCAGGGAATGGACAGCCCCAGCATTTT,CASIPPGNGQPQHF
NA,TRBV6-5,TRBJ2-7,NA,TGTGCCAGCAGCCGGGGCTACGAGCAGTACTTC,CASSRGYEQYF
TRBD1,TRBV27,TRBJ2-5,NA,TGTGCCAGCAGTTTACTCAATGACAGGGGCGGGGAGCAGTACTTC,CASSLLNDRGGEQYF
TRBD1,TRBV29-1,TRBJ1-2,NA,TGCAGCGTTCGGACAGGAGTTAACTATGGCTACACCTTC,CSVRTGVNYGYTF
TRBD1,TRBV30,TRBJ1-1,NA,TGTGCCTGGACTAAATTAGACAGGGAATCGTCTGAAGCTTTCTTT,CAWTKLDRESSEAFF
NA,TRBV5-1,TRBJ2-7,NA,TGCGCCAGCAGCTTGGCCGGGAGAGGCCCTTCCTACGAGCAGTACTTC,CASSLAGRGPSYEQYF
NA,TRBV6-5,TRBJ1-2,NA,TGTGCCACCCTCGCCACATACGTCTCATTCTATGGCTACACCTTC,CATLATYVSFYGYTF
TRBD2,TRBV14,TRBJ2-3,NA,TGTGCCAGCAGCCAAGGAGGCGGGAGAAGCACAGATACGCAGTATTTT,CASSQGGGRSTDTQYF
NA,TRBV7-3,TRBJ1-3,NA,TGTGCCAGCAGCATCAACAGGGCGTCTGGAAACACCATATATTTT,CASSINRASGNTIYF
NA,TRBV29-1,TRBJ2-1,NA,TGCAGCCCCATGGTAGGGGCCTACAATGAGCAGTTCTTC,CSPMVGAYNEQFF
TRBD1,TRBV19,TRBJ1-5,NA,TGTGCCAGTAGTACCCCGGCCAGGGGGATGATTCAGCCCCAGCATTTT,CASSTPARGMIQPQHF
TRBD2,TRBV9,TRBJ2-1,NA,TGTGCCAGCAGCGTAGAGGCGGGGGGGGGCCGGGAGCAGTTCTTC,CASSVEAGGGREQFF
TRBD1,TRBV6-1,TRBJ1-4,NA,TGTGCCAGCAGTGGCCAGGACAGGGGTTTACGAGAAAAACTGTTTTTT,CASSGQDRGLREKLFF
NA,TRBV30,TRBJ1-5,NA,TGTGCCTGGAGTTCCCAGGGGCGTCAGCCCCAGCATTTT,CAWSSQGRQPQHF
TRBD1,TRBV19,TRBJ2-2,few,TGTGCCAGTTCACGGACAGGGTACACCGGGGAGCTGTTTTTT,CASSRTGYTGELFF
NA,TRBV11-2,TRBJ2-3,NA,TGTGCCAGCAGCTTAGGCCCGGGGAGCACAGATACGCAGTATTTT,CASSLGPGSTDTQYF
TRBD1,TRBV7-2,TRBJ2-7,NA,TGTGCCAGCAGCTTCGGGACAGGGACCTACGAGCAGTACTTC,CASSFGTGTYEQYF
NA,TRBV20-1,TRBJ1-2,NA,TGCAGTGAGAACAGCTATGGCTACACCTTC,CSENSYGYTF
NA,TRBV6-6,TRBJ2-1,NA,TGTGCCAGCAGGGGCGACAGCTCCTACAATGAGCAGTTCTTC,CASRGDSSYNEQFF
TRBD1,TRBV18,TRBJ2-7,NA,TGTGCCAGCTCACCACCCCTTTGGACAGGGGATGGTGGGAGGTACGAGCAGTACTTC,CASSPPLWTGDGGRYEQYF
NA,TRBV4-3,TRBJ1-5,NA,TGCGCCAGCAGCCAACGTGAGGTCACAAGCAATCAGCCCCAGCATTTT,CASSQREVTSNQPQHF
TRBD1,TRBV10-2,TRBJ2-7,NA,TGCGCCAGCAGCACCCCGGACAGGGGGCAATACGAGCAGTACTTC,CASSTPDRGQYEQYF
TRBD2,TRBV7-8,TRBJ2-7,NA,TGTGCCAGCAGCTTATTGGCACTAGCGGGAGTCGAGCAGTACTTC,CASSLLALAGVEQYF
TRBD1,TRBV28,TRBJ1-4,once,TGTGCCAGCAGCCAGGGGACAGGGATGGGTGAAAAACTGTTTTTT,CASSQGTGMGEKLFF
TRBD2,TRBV19,TRBJ2-1,NA,TGTGCCAGTAGAAAAAGGGGGTGGACAGAGGGTACCGGGACTAGCGATGAGCAGTTCTTC,CASRKRGWTEGTGTSDEQFF
NA,TRBV27,TRBJ2-1,once,TGTGCCGTCAGGGGACACAATGAGCAGTTCTTC,CAVRGHNEQFF
NA,TRBV27,TRBJ2-7,once,TGTGCCAGCAGTCTGCCCCTGGGCGACGAGCAGTACTTC,CASSLPLGDEQYF
TRBD1,TRBV7-9,TRBJ2-3,once,TGTGCCAGCAGCTTGGGACAGGGGACCACAGATACGCAGTATTTT,CASSLGQGTTDTQYF
TRBD2,TRBV7-8,TRBJ2-3,NA,TGTGCCAGCAGCTTAGGGTGGGCTAGCGGGAGGGCCGGAACAGATACGCAGTATTTT,CASSLGWASGRAGTDTQYF
TRBD2,TRBV7-2,TRBJ2-7,NA,TGTGCCAGCAGCCCGGGACTAGTTGCCTACGAGCAGTACTTC,CASSPGLVAYEQYF
NA,TRBV19,TRBJ1-2,few,TGTGCCAGTAGCCCGGGACTGAGATATGGCTACACCTTC,CASSPGLRYGYTF
NA,TRBV14,TRBJ2-5,NA,TGTGCCAGCAGCCAAGACGGGTCCATGGGTAGACGGACCCAGTACTTC,CASSQDGSMGRRTQYF
TRBD2,TRBV7-9,TRBJ2-7,once,TGTGCCAGCAGCTTACGGGGGGGACTAGCGCTCTCCTACGAGCAGTACTTC,CASSLRGGLALSYEQYF
TRBD1,TRBV5-1,TRBJ2-7,NA,TGCGCCAGCAGCCCCTTTCGACAGGGGACCTACGAGCAGTACTTC,CASSPFRQGTYEQYF